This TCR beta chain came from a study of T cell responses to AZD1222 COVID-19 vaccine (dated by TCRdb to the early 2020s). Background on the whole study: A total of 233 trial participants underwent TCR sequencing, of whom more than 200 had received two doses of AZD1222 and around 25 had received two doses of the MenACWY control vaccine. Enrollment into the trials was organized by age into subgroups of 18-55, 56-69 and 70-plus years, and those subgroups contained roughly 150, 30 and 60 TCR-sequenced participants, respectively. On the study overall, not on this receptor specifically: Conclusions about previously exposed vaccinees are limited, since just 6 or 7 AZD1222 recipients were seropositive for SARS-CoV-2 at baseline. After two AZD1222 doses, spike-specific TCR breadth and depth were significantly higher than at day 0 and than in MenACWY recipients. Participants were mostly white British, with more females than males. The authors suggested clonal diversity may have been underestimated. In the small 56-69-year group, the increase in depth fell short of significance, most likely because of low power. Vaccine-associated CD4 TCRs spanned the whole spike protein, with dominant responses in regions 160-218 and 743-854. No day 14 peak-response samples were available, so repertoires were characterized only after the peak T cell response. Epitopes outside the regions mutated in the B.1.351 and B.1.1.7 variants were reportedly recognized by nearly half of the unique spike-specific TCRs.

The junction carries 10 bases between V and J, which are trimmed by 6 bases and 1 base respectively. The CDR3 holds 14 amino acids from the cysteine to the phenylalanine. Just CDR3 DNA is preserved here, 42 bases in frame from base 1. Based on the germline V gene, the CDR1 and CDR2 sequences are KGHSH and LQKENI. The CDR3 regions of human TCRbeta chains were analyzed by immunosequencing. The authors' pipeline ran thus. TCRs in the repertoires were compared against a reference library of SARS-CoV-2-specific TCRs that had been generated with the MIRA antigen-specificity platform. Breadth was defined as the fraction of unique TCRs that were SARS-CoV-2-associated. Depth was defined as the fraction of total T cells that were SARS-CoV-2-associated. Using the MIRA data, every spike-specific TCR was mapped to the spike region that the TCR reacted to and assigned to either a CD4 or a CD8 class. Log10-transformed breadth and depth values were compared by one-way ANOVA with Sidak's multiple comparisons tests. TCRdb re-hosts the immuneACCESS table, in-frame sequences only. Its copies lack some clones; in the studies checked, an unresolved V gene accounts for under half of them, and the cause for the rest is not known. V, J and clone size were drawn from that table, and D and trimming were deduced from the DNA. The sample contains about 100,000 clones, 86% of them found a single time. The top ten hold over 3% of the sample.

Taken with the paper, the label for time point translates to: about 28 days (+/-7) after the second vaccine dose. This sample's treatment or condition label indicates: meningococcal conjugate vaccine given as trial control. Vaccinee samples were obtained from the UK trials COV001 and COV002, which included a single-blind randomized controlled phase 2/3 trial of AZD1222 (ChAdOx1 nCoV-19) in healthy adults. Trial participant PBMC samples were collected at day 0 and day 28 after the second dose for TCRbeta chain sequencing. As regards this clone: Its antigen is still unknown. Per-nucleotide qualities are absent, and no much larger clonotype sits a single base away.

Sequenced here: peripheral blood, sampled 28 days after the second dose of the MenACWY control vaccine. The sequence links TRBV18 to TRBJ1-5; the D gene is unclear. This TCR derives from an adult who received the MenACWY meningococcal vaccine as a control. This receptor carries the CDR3 CASSFLESNQPQHF. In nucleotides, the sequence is TGTGCCAGCTCCTTTTTGGAAAGCAATCAGCCCCAGCATTTT.